Shown below are 18 T cell receptor beta chains from a single sample sequenced in a study of response to subunit inactivated influenza vaccine. MiXCR, applied by TCRdb to the RT-PCR reads, yields one record per CDR3 protein. This sample has approximately 700,000 distinct CDR3 sequences, with 15% to 17% found just once. This specimen was PBMCs from blood, taken less than 13 days after vaccination. These receptor sequences come from a man in his forties or fifties who received an inactivated influenza vaccine.

Concerning this clonotype: One end of the junction fails to match germline, which may point to a read error. The V gene is TRBV5-1, the J gene TRBJ2-1; a possible D gene is TRBD1 (6 bases). The germline V gene encodes CDR1 SGHRS and CDR2 YFSETQ. The length of the CDR3 is 14 residues. Here the CDR3 DNA reads TGCGCCAGCAGCGTACAGGGTGGAAGGAATGATCAGTTCTTC. Protein: CASSVQGGRNDQFF.

The rearrangement joins TRBV5-1 to TRBJ2-4; the D is unclear. CDR1 is SGHRS, CDR2 YFSETQ, per germline. V lost 0 bases and J lost 8, with 9 bases in between. CDR3 length: 13 residues. The CDR3 coding sequence is TGCGCCAGCAGCTTGGGGGGTAAGGACATTCAGTACTTC. Translation: CASSLGGKDIQYF.

The rearrangement uses TRBV6-5 and TRBJ1-3; D gene unclear. The ends were cut back, 0 bases at V and 0 bases at J, with 12 bases in the middle. Germline loops: CDR1 MNHEY, CDR2 SVGAGI. This CDR3 spans 17 amino acids. CDR3 residues: CASSYSGSGNSGNTIYF. The CDR3 nucleotides are TGTGCCAGCAGTTACTCAGGGTCGGGGAACTCTGGAAACACCATATATTTT.

There are a few counts of this clonotype. The chain is built from TRBV9 and TRBJ2-7, with D perhaps matching TRBD1 or TRBD2 (5 bases each). With 0 bases removed from V and 0 bases from J, the gap between germline ends came to 16 bases. Germline CDR1 reads SGDLS; CDR2 reads YYNGEE. CDR3 size: 17 residues. The chain's CDR3 is CASSVGIGAPSSYEQYF. The CDR3 DNA follows: TGTGCCAGCAGCGTAGGTATCGGGGCCCCTAGCTCCTACGAGCAGTACTTC.

This clonotype was observed a few times. The rearrangement uses TRBV7-3 and TRBJ2-6, with TRBD2 as a possible D gene (5 bases). This CDR3 comprises 16 residues. V lost 5 bases and J lost 2, with 13 bases in between. Germline-derived CDR1 and CDR2 are SGHTA and FQGTGA. The CDR3 spells CASSVGGSAGANVLTF. In DNA form, the CDR3 reads TGTGCCAGCAGCGTAGGAGGATCTGCTGGGGCCAACGTCCTGACTTTC.

This clonotype was counted only a few times. V gene TRBV6-5 combines with J gene TRBJ2-7, with D unresolved. The germline CDR1 and CDR2 sequences are MNHEY and SVGAGI. This CDR3 has 14 amino acids. Trimming stripped 2 bases from V and 1 base from J, with 9 bases between. CDR3 sequence reads: CASSYDETSYEQYF. As DNA, the CDR3 is TGTGCCAGCAGTTACGACGAGACGTCCTACGAGCAGTACTTC.

The genes are TRBV4-3 and TRBJ2-7; tentative D call: TRBD2 (8 bases). The CDR3 has 15 residues. V gave up 5 bases and J gave up 4 bases, with 18 bases separating them. Germline V gene lookup returns CDR1 LGHNA and CDR2 YSLEER. CDR3 amino acids: CASSRGRGGPYEQYF. CDR3 bases: TGCGCCAGCAGCAGGGGGCGCGGGGGGCCATACGAGCAGTACTTC.

This chain connects TRBV6-1 to TRBJ1-1, with TRBD1 matching over 10 bases. The CDR3 consists of 14 residues. V shed 6 bases and J 5 bases; nucleotides not matched to a gene: 6. Germline assignment: CDR1 MNHNS and CDR2 SASEGT. CDR3 DNA: TGTGCCAGCAGCCGAGGACAGGGGGTGACTGAAGCTTTCTTT. Translating it yields CASSRGQGVTEAFF.

The genes are TRBV30 and TRBJ2-1; 9 nucleotides match TRBD1. The V segment lost 5 bases and the J segment 3 bases; nucleotides outside the gene matches: 5. The CDR3 contains 14 residues. Germline V lookup: CDR1 GTSNPN, CDR2 SVGIG (reference sequence). The CDR3: CAWSQGAIYNEQFF. The CDR3 coding sequence is TGTGCCTGGTCACAGGGGGCGATCTACAATGAGCAGTTCTTC.

This clonotype has more than one count but fewer than ten. The CDR3 reads CASSYDDTSGYNEQFF. The CDR3 bases are TGTGCCAGCAGTTATGATGATACTAGCGGGTACAATGAGCAGTTCTTC. J is TRBJ2-1 and V is TRBV6-2 or TRBV6-3, with 9 bases matching TRBD2. Germline-derived CDR1 and CDR2 are MNHEY and SVGEGT. CDR3 length: 16 residues. The V gene end was trimmed by 3 bases and the J gene end by 4 bases; junction bases not matched to a gene: 7.

V is TRBV21-1 and J is TRBJ2-7; the table gives TRBD2 as D, unverified against the DNA. TRBV21-1 is described as a pseudogene. The CDR3 loop spans 13 amino acids. The DNA for the CDR3 is TGTGCCCGAGCCGGAGGGTACTCCTACGAGCAGTACTTC. This gives the protein CARAGGYSYEQYF.

This sequence joins TRBV4-3 and TRBJ2-7, with D possibly TRBD1 on 6 matching bases. The CDR3 is made up of 14 amino acids. V gave up 4 bases and J gave up 2 bases, with 12 bases separating them. Looked up from germline, CDR1 is LGHNA and CDR2 is YSLEER. Written as DNA, the CDR3 is TGCGCCAGCAGCCGGGTGAGGGGGACCTACGAGCAGTACTTC. This encodes CASSRVRGTYEQYF.

This clonotype was seen a few times. As DNA, the CDR3 is TGTGCCAGCATCCTCAGGGGGCGTCAACGTGTCTCCTACAATGAGCAGTTCTTC. Protein product: CASILRGRQRVSYNEQFF. V is TRBV28 and J is TRBJ2-1, with 8 bases fitting TRBD1. Germline values: CDR1 MDHEN, CDR2 SYDVKM. V dropped 7 bases and J dropped 0; count of bases not matched to a gene: 14. The CDR3 extends over 18 amino acids.

This clonotype was counted between two and nine times. The V gene is TRBV5-6, the J gene TRBJ2-3, with D perhaps matching TRBD1 or TRBD2 (5 bases each). CDR3 length: 16 amino acids. V was pared by 4 bases and J by 0 bases, with 15 bases between. CDR1 is SGHDT, CDR2 YYEEEE, per germline. The CDR3 sequence is CASSTRGPLSTDTQYF. Written as DNA, the CDR3 is TGTGCCAGCAGCACACGGGGCCCACTTAGCACAGATACGCAGTATTTT.

This clonotype appeared many times. In nucleotides, the CDR3 is TGCAGTGCTGGACTAGCGGGGGCTACTAATGAGCAGTTCTTC. This encodes CSAGLAGATNEQFF. The rearrangement uses TRBV20-1 and TRBJ2-1; 13 bases match TRBD2. The V and J ends lost 5 bases and 7 bases, in that order; junction bases with no gene match: 5. The V gene's germline CDR1 is DFQATT and CDR2 SNEGSKA (reference sequence). The CDR3 has 14 residues.

J is TRBJ2-4 and V is TRBV28; TRBD1 matches 10 bases. This CDR3 is built from 15 residues. Trimming removed 5 bases from V and 6 bases from J; junction bases left unmatched: 7. Germline V gene sequence: CDR1 MDHEN, CDR2 SYDVKM. The CDR3 protein is CASSLNRDRGNIQYF. DNA of the CDR3: TGTGCCAGCAGTCTGAACCGGGACAGGGGAAACATTCAGTACTTC.

The J gene is TRBJ2-1, the V gene TRBV5-1; D perhaps matches TRBD1 (7 bases). Germline assignment: CDR1 SGHRS and CDR2 YFSETQ. The CDR3 spans 15 residues. V shed 4 bases and J shed 6 bases, with 17 bases lying between them. CDR3 loop: CASSPGNQGGNEQFF. The CDR3 DNA follows: TGCGCCAGCAGCCCGGGGAATCAGGGGGGCAATGAGCAGTTCTTC.

The CDR3 nucleotides read TGTGCCAGCAGTTCCGATCCCCCGCGGGAAATTCAAGAGACCCAGTACTTC. It encodes CASSSDPPREIQETQYF. V usage is TRBV28 and J usage is TRBJ2-5; maybe TRBD2 (6 bases). V lost 4 bases, J lost 2 bases, and 20 bases lay in between. Germline V gene sequence: CDR1 MDHEN, CDR2 SYDVKM. The CDR3 has 17 residues. The whole variable domain, remainder taken from reference TRBV28 and TRBJ2-5, is DVKVTQSSRYLVKRTGEKVFLECVQDMDHENMFWYRQDPGLGLRLIYFSYDVKMKEKGDIPEGYSVSREKKERFSLILESASTNQTSMYLCASSSDPPREIQETQYFGPGTRLLVL.